This T cell receptor beta chain was identified in a study of blood T cell repertoires in COVID-19. Turning to the study itself: The study drew acute and convalescent COVID-19 samples from the United States, Italy and Spain.

This CDR3 has 14 residues. Germline V gene data show CDR1 as LGHNA and CDR2 as YSLEER. The junction had 7 bases not matched to a gene; V was cut back by 6 bases and J by 5 bases. TCRdb keeps only in-frame clones here, not all; method: immunoSEQ multiplex PCR. Of hundreds of thousands of clones in the sample, 88% were seen once. The Seattle patients, enrolled during active infection, were followed longitudinally. The sample was peripheral blood. The receptor was isolated from a woman in her twenties or thirties with COVID-19, enrolled during active disease. The chain employs TRBV4-3 and TRBJ1-1, with 9 bases identical to TRBD1. CDR3 amino acids: CASRGGTGTTEAFF. In DNA form, the CDR3 reads TGCGCCAGCAGGGGCGGGACAGGGACTACTGAAGCTTTCTTT.